This T cell receptor (beta chain) is drawn from a study of regulatory and conventional T cells in breast cancer. This clonotype was detected a few times. Trimming pared 6 bases from V and 1 base from J, leaving 15 bases between. This CDR3 has 15 amino acids. The germline V gene has CDR1 LGHNA and CDR2 YSLEER. TCRdb redid the calling of the PCR reads with MiXCR, one entry per CDR3 protein. Altogether hundreds of distinct CDR3 sequences are present, less than 35% being singletons, with the ten largest covering 10% to 15%. The TCR comes from a female donor with breast cancer. Specimen: regulatory T cells from blood. The V call is TRBV4-3, the J call TRBJ1-2; TRBD1 might be the D (5 bases). The CDR3 DNA is TGCGCCAGCAGTCGGACACTTGGGGATAACTATGGCTACACCTTC. Its protein is CASSRTLGDNYGYTF.